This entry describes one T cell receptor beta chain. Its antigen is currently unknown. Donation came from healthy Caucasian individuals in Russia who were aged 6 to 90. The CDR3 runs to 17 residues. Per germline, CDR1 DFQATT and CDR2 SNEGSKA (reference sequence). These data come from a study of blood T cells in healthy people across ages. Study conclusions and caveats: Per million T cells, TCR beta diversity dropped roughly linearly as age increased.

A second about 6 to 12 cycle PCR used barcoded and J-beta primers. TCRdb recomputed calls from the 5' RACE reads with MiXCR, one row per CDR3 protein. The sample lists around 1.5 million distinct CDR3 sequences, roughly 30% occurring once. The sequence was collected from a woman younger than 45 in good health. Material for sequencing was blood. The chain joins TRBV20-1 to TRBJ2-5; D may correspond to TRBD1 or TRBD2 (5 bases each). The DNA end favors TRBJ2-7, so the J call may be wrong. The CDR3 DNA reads TGCAGTGCTAGACCCGGAAGAGGGACCCCGAGGGGCTACGAGCAGTACTTC. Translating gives CSARPGRGTPRGYEQYF.